The sequence of this TCR beta chain was determined in a study of blood T cells in healthy people across ages. General observations from the study: Older individuals had lower TCR beta diversity per million T cells (the decline was roughly linear).

Every sample had a minimum of 6.5 million PBMCs isolated. The amount of total RNA extracted per sample was at least 6 micrograms. This CDR3 spans 15 amino acids. Germline CDR1 and CDR2: SGDLS and YYNGEE. Through a sample-barcoded 5' primer and a J-beta primer mix, a second PCR was run for roughly 7 to 12 cycles. Every single cDNA molecule received a tag from a template-switch adaptor with 12 random nucleotides. In TCRdb, the 5' RACE reads were re-called with MiXCR into one record per CDR3 protein. Found here are about 1.5 million distinct CDR3 sequences, approximately 43% of them singletons; the top ten hold 4%. As to this clonotype: Antigen unknown.

Sequencing input: blood. The chain has TRBV9 and TRBJ2-1, with D hard to call. The J call is in doubt because the DNA end fits TRBJ2-7 better. The sequence came from a woman aged 18 to 35 in good health. The CDR3 nucleotides read TGTGCCAGCAGCGTTGCCACTTTTTCCTACAATGAGCAGTACTTC. The encoded protein is CASSVATFSYNEQYF.